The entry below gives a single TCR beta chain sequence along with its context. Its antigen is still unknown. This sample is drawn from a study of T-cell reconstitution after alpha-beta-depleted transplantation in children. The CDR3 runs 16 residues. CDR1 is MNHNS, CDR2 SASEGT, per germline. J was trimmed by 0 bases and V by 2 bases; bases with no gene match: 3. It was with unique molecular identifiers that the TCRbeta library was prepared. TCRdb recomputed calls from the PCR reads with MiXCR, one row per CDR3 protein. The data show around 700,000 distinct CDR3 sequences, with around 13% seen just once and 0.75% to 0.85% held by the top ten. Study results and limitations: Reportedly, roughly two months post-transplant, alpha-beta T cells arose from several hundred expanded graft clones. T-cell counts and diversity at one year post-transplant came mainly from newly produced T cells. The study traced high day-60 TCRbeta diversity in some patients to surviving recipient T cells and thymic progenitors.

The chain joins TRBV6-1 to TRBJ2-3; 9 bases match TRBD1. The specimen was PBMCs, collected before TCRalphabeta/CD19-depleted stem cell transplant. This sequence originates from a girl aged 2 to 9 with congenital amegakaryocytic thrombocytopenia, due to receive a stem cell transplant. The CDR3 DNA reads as TGTGCCAGCAGTGAAAGACAGGGGGGTAGCACAGATACGCAGTATTTT. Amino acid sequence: CASSERQGGSTDTQYF.